This entry concerns a single TCR beta chain. Antigen unknown. TCR alpha and TCR beta cDNA libraries with sample barcodes and UMIs came from 5'RACE using constant-segment primers. Using its own MiXCR run on the 5' RACE reads, TCRdb lists one record per CDR3 protein. This table has under 300,000 distinct CDR3 sequences, approximately 16% appearing once. This specimen comes from a study of T-cell memory formation after mild COVID-19. Study as a whole: The two donors had largely donor-specific TCR clusters.

In germline, CDR1 is SGHTA, CDR2 FQGNSA. V lost 6 bases to trimming and J lost 4 bases, with 12 bases between them. The CDR3 runs 13 residues. Study outcomes and limitations: Some responding clones appeared in pre-infection memory, suggesting cross-reactive memory joined. Second-wave clones with a day 37 peak had unconfirmed SARS-CoV-2 specificity.

Specimen: PBMCs or a T cell subset sorted from them (not recorded which). This clonotype was obtained from a man between 18 and 35 years old who had mild COVID-19 (a few samples of this study predate the infection). Cell type and time point are not known. The gene calls are TRBV7-2 and TRBJ1-2, with a weak D call TRBD1 (5 bases). The CDR3 DNA reads TGTGCCAGCAGGTTGGGGGTTGGCTATGGCTACACCTTC. It specifies CASRLGVGYGYTF. Together with reference TRBV7-2 and TRBJ1-2, the CDR3 gives the full variable domain: GAGVSQSPSNKVTEKGKDVELRCDPISGHTALYWYRQSLGQGLEFLIYFQGNSAPDKSGLPSDRFSAERTGGSVSTLTIQRTQQEDSAVYLCASRLGVGYGYTFGSGTRLTVV.